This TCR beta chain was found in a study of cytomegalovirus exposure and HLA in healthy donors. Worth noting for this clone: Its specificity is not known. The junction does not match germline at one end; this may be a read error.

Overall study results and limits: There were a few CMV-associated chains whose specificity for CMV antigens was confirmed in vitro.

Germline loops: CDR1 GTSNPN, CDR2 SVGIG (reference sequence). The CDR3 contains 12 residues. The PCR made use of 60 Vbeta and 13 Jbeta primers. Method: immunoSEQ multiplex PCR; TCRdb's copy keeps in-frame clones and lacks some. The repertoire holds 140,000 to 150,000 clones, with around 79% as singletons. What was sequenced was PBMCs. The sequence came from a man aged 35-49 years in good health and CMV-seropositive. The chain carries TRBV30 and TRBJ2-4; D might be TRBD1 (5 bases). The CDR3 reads CAWSVPGIIQCF. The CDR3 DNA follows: TGTGCCTGGAGTGTACCAGGGATTATTCAGTGCTTC.